This T cell receptor beta chain was sequenced for a study of T cell responses to AZD1222 COVID-19 vaccine. CDR1 is SGHVS, CDR2 FNYEAQ, per germline. The CDR3 sequence is 16 residues long. V trimming: 5 bases; J trimming: 1 base; junction bases outside the gene matches: 4. TCRdb's copy holds only in-frame clones and misses some; the assay was immunoSEQ multiplex PCR. The sample has roughly 150,000 clones; about 91% are singletons. General study results and limits: Sampled repertoires all dated from after the peak T cell response. With dominance at 160-218 and 743-854, vaccine-associated CD4 TCRs spanned spike.

On this clone: The antigen is unknown.

The source is an adult who received the AZD1222 COVID-19 vaccine. This chain links TRBV7-6 with TRBJ2-3; 12 bases agree with TRBD2. The sequencing here drew on peripheral blood, taken 28 days after the second AZD1222 dose. The CDR3 protein is CASSPRLAGGTDTQYF. The CDR3 DNA reads TGTGCCAGCAGCCCGCGACTAGCGGGGGGCACAGATACGCAGTATTTT.